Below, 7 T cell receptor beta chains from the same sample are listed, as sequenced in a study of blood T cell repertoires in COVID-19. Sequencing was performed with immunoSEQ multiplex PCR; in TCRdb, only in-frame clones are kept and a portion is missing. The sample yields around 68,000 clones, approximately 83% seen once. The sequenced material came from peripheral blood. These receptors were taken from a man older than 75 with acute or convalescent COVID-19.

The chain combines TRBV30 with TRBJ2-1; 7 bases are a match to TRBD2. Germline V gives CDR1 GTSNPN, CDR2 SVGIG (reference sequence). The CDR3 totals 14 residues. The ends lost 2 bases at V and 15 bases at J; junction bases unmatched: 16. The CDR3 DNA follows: TGTGCCTGGAGTTTATGGGCGGGAGCTTCCGTTTTGTTCTTC. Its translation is CAWSLWAGASVLFF.

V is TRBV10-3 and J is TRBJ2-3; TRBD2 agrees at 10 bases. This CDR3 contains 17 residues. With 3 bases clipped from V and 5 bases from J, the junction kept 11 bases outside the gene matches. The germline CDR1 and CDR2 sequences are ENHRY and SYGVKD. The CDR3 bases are TGTGCCATCAGTGACAGGACTAGCGGTCTTGCGGGAGATACGCAGTATTTT. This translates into CAISDRTSGLAGDTQYF.

The CDR3 reads CASRLGDEAFF. The CDR3 coding sequence is TGTGCCAGCAGACTGGGCGATGAAGCTTTCTTT. The V gene is TRBV11-3, the J gene TRBJ1-1; no clear D. This CDR3 contains 11 residues. Germline lookup yields CDR1 SGHNT and CDR2 YENEEA. With 6 bases removed from V and 7 bases from J, the gap between germline ends came to 9 bases.

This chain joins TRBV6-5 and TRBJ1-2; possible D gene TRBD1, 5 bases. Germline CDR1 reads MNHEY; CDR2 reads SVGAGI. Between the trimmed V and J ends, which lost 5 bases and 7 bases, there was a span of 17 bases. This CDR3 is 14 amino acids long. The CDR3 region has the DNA TGTGCCAGCAGTCCCCGCGGGGGTGAGGGTGGCTACACCTTC. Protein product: CASSPRGGEGGYTF.

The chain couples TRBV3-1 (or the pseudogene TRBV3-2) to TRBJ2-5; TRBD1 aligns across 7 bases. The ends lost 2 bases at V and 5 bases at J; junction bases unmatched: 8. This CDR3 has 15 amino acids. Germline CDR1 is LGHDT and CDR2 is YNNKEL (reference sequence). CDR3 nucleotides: TGTGCCAGCAGCCAAAAGCCCAGGGGGTGGGAGACCCAGTACTTC. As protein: CASSQKPRGWETQYF.

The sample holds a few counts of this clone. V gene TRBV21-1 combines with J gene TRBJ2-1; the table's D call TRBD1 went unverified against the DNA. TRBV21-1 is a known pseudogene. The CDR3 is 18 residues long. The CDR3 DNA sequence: TGTGCCAGCAGCAAAAGGGCAGGGACGCTGACAGGGTGCAATGAGCAGTTCTTC. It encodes CASSKRAGTLTGCNEQFF.

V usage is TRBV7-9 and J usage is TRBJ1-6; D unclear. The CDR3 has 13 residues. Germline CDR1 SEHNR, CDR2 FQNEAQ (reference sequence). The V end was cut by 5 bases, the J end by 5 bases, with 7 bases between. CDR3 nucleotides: TGTGCCAGCAGCCCCAACAATAATTCACCCCTCCACTTT. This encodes CASSPNNNSPLHF.